The T cell receptor (beta chain) described here comes from a study of response to subunit inactivated influenza vaccine. Overall study results and limits: Authors suggested each seasonal influenza vaccination recruits few new T cells.

This clonotype was counted a few times. The antigen is unknown. Using its own MiXCR run on the RT-PCR reads, TCRdb lists one record per CDR3 protein. The top ten hold about 7.4% of the sample, which has hundreds of thousands of distinct CDR3 sequences, 14% seen once. This clonotype originated in a man over 45 who received an inactivated influenza vaccine. This sample comprised PBMCs from blood, obtained 14 days before vaccination.

The CDR3 region is CSVGRTGGSWEGSNEQFF. CDR3 in DNA: TGCAGCGTTGGGCGGACAGGGGGTAGCTGGGAGGGGAGTAATGAGCAGTTCTTC. This chain links TRBV29-1 with TRBJ2-1; 10 bases line up with TRBD1. The V gene's germline CDR1 is SQVTM and CDR2 ANQGSEA. V was pared by 4 bases and J by 7 bases, with 19 bases of the junction left unmatched. CDR3 length: 18 amino acids.